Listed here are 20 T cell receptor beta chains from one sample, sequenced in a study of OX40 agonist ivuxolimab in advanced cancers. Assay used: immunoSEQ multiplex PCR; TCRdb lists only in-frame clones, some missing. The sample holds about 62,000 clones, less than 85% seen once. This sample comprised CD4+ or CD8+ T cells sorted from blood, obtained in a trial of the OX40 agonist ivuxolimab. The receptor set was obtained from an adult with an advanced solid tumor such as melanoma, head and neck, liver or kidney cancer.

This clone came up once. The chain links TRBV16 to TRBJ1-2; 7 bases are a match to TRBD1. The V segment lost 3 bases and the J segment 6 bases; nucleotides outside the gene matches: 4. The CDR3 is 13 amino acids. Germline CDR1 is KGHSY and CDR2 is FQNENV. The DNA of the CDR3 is TGTGCCAGCAGCCATAGACAGGGCGATGGCTACACCTTC. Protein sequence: CASSHRQGDGYTF.

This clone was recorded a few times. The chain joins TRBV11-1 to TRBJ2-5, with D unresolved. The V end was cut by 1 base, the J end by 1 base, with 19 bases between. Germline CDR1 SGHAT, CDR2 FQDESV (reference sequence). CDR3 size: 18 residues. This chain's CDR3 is CASSLVSQVDWSQETQYF. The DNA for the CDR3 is TGTGCCAGCAGCTTAGTTTCTCAGGTAGATTGGAGCCAAGAGACCCAGTACTTC.

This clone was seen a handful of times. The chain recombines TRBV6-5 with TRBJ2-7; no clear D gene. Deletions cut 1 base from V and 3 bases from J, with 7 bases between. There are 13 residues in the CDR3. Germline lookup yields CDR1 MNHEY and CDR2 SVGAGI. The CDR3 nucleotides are TGTGCCAGCAGTTACTTCCCTGGCTACGAGCAGTACTTC. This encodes CASSYFPGYEQYF.

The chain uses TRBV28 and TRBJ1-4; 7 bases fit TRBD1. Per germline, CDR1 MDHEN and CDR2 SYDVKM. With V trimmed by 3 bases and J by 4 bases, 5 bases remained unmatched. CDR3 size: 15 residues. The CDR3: CASSLGQPVNEKLFF. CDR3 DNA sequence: TGTGCCAGCAGTTTGGGACAGCCAGTTAATGAAAAACTGTTTTTT.

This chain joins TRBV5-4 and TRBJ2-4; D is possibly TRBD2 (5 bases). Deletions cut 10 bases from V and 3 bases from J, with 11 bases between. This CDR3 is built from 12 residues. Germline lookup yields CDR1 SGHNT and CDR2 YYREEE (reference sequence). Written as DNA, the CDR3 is TGTGCCTCGGAAGGGAGCAAAAACATTCAGTACTTC. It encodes CASEGSKNIQYF.

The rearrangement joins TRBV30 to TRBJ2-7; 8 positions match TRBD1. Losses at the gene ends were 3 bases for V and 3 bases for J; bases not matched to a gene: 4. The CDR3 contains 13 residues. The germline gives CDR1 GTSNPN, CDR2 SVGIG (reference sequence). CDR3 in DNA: TGTGCCTGGAGCCCGGGACAGGTCTACGAGCAGTACTTC. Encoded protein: CAWSPGQVYEQYF.

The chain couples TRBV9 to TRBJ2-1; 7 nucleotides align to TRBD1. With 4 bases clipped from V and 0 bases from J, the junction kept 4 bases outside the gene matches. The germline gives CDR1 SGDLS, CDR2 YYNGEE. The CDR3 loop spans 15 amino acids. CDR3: CASSPRDSSYNEQFF. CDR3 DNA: TGTGCCAGCAGCCCAAGGGACAGCTCCTACAATGAGCAGTTCTTC.

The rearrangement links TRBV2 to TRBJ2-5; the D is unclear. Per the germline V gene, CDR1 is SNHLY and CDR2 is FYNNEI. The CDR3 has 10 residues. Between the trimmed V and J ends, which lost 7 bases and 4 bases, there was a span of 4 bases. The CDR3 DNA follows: TGTGCCAGCAACATAGAGACCCAGTACTTC. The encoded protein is CASNIETQYF.

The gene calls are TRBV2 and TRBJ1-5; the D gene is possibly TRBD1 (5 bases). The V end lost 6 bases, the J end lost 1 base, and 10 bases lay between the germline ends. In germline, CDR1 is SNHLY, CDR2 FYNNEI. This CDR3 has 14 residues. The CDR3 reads CASRPGTSNQPQHF. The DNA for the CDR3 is TGTGCCAGCAGGCCAGGGACGAGCAATCAGCCCCAGCATTTT.

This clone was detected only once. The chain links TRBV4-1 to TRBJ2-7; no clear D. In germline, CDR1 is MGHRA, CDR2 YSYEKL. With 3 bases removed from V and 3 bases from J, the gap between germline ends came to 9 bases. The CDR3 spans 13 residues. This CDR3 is CASSQNWDYEQYF. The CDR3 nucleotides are TGCGCCAGCAGCCAGAATTGGGACTACGAGCAGTACTTC.

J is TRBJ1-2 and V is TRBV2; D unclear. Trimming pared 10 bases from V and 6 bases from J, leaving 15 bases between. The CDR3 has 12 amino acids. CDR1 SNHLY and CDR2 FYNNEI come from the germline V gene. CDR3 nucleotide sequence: TGTGCCAACCCACGAGGGCCCCATGGCTACACCTTC. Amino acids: CANPRGPHGYTF.

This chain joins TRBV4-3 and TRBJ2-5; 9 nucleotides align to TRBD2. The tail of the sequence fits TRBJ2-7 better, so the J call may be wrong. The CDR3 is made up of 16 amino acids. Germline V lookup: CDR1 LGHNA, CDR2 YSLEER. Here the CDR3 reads CASSPRGREGTCEQYF. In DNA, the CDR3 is TGCGCCAGCAGCCCACGGGGGCGGGAGGGAACCTGCGAGCAGTACTTC.

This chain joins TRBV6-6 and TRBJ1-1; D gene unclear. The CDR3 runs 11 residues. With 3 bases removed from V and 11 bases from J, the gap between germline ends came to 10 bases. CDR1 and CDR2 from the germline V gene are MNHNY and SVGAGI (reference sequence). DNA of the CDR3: TGTGCCAGCAGTTATAACGGGTTGGCTTTCTTT. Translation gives CASSYNGLAFF.

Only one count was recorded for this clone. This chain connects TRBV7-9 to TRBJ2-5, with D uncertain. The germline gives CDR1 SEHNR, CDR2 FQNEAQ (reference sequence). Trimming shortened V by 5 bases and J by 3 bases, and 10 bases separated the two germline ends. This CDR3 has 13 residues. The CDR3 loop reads CASSERPKETQYF. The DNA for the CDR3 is TGTGCCAGCAGCGAACGGCCTAAAGAGACCCAGTACTTC. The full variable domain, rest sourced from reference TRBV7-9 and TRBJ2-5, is DTGVSQNPRHKITKRGQNVTFRCDPISEHNRLYWYRQTLGQGPEFLTYFQNEAQLEKSRLLSDRFSAERPKGSFSTLEIQRTEQGDSAMYLCASSERPKETQYFGPGTRLLVL.

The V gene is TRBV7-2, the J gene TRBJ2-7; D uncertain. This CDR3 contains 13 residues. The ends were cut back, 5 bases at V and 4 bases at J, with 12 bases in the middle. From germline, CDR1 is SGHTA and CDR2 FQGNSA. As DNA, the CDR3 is TGTGCCAGCAGCGCGTATTGGGGATACGAGCAGTACTTC. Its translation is CASSAYWGYEQYF.

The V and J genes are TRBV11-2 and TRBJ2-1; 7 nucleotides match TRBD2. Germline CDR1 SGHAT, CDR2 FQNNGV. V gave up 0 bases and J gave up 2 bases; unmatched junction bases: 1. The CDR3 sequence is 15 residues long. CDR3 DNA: TGTGCCAGCAGCTTAGAGGGACTACCCTACAATGAGCAGTTCTTC. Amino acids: CASSLEGLPYNEQFF. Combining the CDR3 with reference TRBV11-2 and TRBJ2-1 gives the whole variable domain EAGVAQSPRYKIIEKRQSVAFWCNPISGHATLYWYQQILGQGPKLLIQFQNNGVVDDSQLPKDRFSAERLKGVDSTLKIQPAKLEDSAVYLCASSLEGLPYNEQFFGPGTRLTVL.

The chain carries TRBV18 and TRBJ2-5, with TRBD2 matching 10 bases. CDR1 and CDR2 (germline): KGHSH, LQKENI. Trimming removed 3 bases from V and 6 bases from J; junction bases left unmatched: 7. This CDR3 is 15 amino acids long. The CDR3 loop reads CASSPSGLATKTQYF. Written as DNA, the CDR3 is TGTGCCAGCTCACCCTCGGGACTAGCGACAAAGACCCAGTACTTC.

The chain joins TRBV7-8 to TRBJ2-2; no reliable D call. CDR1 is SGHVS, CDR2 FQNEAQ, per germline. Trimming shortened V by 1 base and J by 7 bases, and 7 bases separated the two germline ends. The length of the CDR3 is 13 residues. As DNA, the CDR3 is TGTGCCAGCAGCTTAGGGACGTTCGGGGAGCTGTTTTTT. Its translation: CASSLGTFGELFF.

The CDR3 protein is CASSLRPANTGELFF. Written as DNA, the CDR3 is TGCGCCAGCAGCTTAAGGCCTGCGAACACCGGGGAGCTGTTTTTT. The genes are TRBV5-1 and TRBJ2-2; D not certain. CDR1 and CDR2 (germline): SGHRS, YFSETQ. The CDR3 length is 15 residues. V was shortened by 2 bases and J by 0 bases, with 8 bases between the two germline ends.

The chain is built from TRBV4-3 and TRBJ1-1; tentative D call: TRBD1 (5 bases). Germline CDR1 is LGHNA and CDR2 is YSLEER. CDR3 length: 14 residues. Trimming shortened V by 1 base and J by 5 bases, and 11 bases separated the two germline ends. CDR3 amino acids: CASSQGTWGTEAFF. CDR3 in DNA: TGCGCCAGCAGCCAAGGGACCTGGGGGACTGAAGCTTTCTTT.